One sample yielded the 10 T cell receptor beta chains listed below, sequenced in a study of blood T cells in healthy people across ages (dated by TCRdb to 2015 to 2017). Library construction relied on 5' RACE. TCRdb records Illumina HiSeq 2500 as the sequencer. A second PCR of 7 to 11 cycles was performed with a sample-barcoded 5' primer and a J-beta primer mix. Using fastp at Q25 and MiXCR, TCRdb reprocessed the public reads and kept productive beta chains. Here each entry gathers all rows of one CDR3 protein and keeps the most common genes and DNA. Recorded for this sample are about 760,000 distinct CDR3 sequences; 20% to 30% of them occurred a single time. The ten biggest clones cover more than 8.5% of the sample. The sample was also linked to a second study, of T cells of mothers and their children.

The sequenced sample consisted of blood. These receptors came from a boy between 5 and 17 years old in good health.

This chain connects TRBV7-9 to TRBJ2-7; D may correspond to TRBD1 or TRBD2 (5 bases each). V lost 6 bases and J lost 3, with 12 bases in between. The CDR3 has 13 residues. Looked up from germline, CDR1 is SEHNR and CDR2 is FQNEAQ (reference sequence). The CDR3 loop reads CASSHRTDYEQYF. DNA of the CDR3: TGTGCCAGCAGTCACAGGACTGACTACGAGCAGTACTTC.

The chain uses TRBV7-2 and TRBJ1-2; D unclear. Per the germline V gene, CDR1 is SGHTA and CDR2 is FQGNSA. The CDR3 runs to 13 residues. V was pared by 1 base and J by 8 bases, with 11 bases between. The CDR3 DNA reads TGTGCCAGCAGCTTAGAACGTTTTACGGGCTACACCTTC. Its translation is CASSLERFTGYTF.

This clonotype was observed a few times. The chain employs TRBV7-9 and TRBJ2-7, with D uncertain. The V end was cut by 4 bases, the J end by 4 bases, with 17 bases between. The CDR3 totals 15 residues. From germline, CDR1 is SEHNR and CDR2 FQNEAQ (reference sequence). In DNA form, the CDR3 reads TGTGCCAGCAGCTCCGTCATGGGGTACACATACGAGCAGTACTTC. This translates into CASSSVMGYTYEQYF.

The V call is TRBV6-2 or TRBV6-3, the J call TRBJ2-7, with 7 bases fitting TRBD1. V shed 6 bases, J shed 2 bases, and the junction held 7 bases outside the gene matches. The CDR3 runs to 14 residues. Per germline, CDR1 MNHEY and CDR2 SVGEGT. CDR3 nucleotides: TGTGCCAGCAGAAAAACGGGACAGCCCTACGAGCAGTACTTC. This gives the protein CASRKTGQPYEQYF.

V is TRBV9 and J is TRBJ2-3; D is unresolved. Germline V CDR1 and CDR2: SGDLS, YYNGEE. The CDR3 is 15 amino acids. Trimming removed 1 base from V and 0 bases from J, with 9 bases in between. The CDR3 bases are TGTGCCAGCAGCGTAATCGGCAAGAGCACAGATACGCAGTATTTT. Its translation is CASSVIGKSTDTQYF.

In this sample, this clonotype turned up a few times. CDR3 DNA: TGTGCCAGCACCCAGGCGGATGAGCAGTTCTTC. Translation: CASTQADEQFF. This rearrangement joins TRBV7-9 to TRBJ2-5; D call uncertain. The J call may be faulty, since TRBJ2-1 better matches the DNA end. This CDR3 has 11 amino acids. The germline V gene has CDR1 SEHNR and CDR2 FQNEAQ (reference sequence).

This rearrangement joins TRBV7-6 to TRBJ2-5; 7 bases agree with TRBD2. The DNA end lines up better with TRBJ2-1; the J call may be wrong. CDR3 length equals 15 residues. Germline CDR1 SGHVS, CDR2 FNYEAQ. CDR3 bases: TGTGCCAGCAGCCGTTCTAGCGGTAAAGGCAATGAGCAGTTCTTC. It specifies CASSRSSGKGNEQFF.

This clonotype turned up a few times. V is TRBV15 and J is TRBJ2-2, with a possible D match to TRBD2 (5 bases). Germline V lookup: CDR1 LNHNV, CDR2 YYDKDF (reference sequence). Trimming removed 11 bases from V and 0 bases from J, with 13 bases in between. This CDR3 has 14 residues. CDR3 DNA sequence: TGTGCCTCTTCCGACGGGGCGAACACCGGGGAGCTGTTTTTT. This gives the protein CASSDGANTGELFF.

This clonotype turned up a few times. The chain has TRBV12-3 or TRBV12-4 and TRBJ1-5; D is perhaps TRBD1 (5 bases). This CDR3 comprises 15 residues. V was clipped by 6 bases and J by 2 bases, with 14 bases between them. The CDR3 loop is CASSPAGKRNQPQHF. CDR3 coding DNA: TGTGCCAGCAGCCCGGCAGGGAAGCGCAATCAGCCCCAGCATTTT.

The chain has TRBV3-1 and TRBJ2-1; D gene unclear. CDR1 and CDR2 from the germline V gene are LGHDT and YNNKEL (reference sequence). The CDR3 has 17 amino acids. Deletions cut 0 bases from V and 0 bases from J, with 12 bases between. In DNA, the CDR3 is TGTGCCAGCAGCCAAGAGTCGAGCAGGAGCTCCTACAATGAGCAGTTCTTC. Translating gives CASSQESSRSSYNEQFF.